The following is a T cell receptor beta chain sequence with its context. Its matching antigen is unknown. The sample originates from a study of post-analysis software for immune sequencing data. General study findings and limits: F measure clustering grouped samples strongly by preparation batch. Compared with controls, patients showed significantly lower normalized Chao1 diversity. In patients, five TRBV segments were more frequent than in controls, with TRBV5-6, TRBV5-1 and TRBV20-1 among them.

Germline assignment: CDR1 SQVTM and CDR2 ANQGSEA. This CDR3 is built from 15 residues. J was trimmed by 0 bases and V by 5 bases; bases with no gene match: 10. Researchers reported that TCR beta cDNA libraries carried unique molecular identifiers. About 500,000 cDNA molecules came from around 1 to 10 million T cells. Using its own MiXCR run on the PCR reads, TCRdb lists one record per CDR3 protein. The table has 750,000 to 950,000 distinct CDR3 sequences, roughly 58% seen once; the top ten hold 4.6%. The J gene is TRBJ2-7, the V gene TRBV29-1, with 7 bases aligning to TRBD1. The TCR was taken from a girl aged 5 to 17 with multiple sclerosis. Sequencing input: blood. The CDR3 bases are TGCAGCGTTAGCGGACAGGCCACTAGCTCCTACGAGCAGTACTTC. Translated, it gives CSVSGQATSSYEQYF.